What follows describes a single TCR beta chain. The antigen remains unidentified. Germline V CDR1 and CDR2: SGHRS, YFSETQ. The CDR3 runs 13 residues. The study made its TRB cDNA libraries by 5' RACE, adding UMI labels. TCRdb reanalyzed the 5' RACE reads, giving one entry per CDR3 protein sequence and no DNA. The listing records over 100,000 distinct CDR3 sequences. These data come from a study of CXCR3-negative and CXCR3-positive naive CD8 T cells. Study observations and caveats: Naive cells positive for CXCR3 carried more hydrophobic TRB CDR3s than CXCR3-negative ones.

Sequences were obtained from naive CXCR3- CD8+ T cells from blood. Indicated subset: CD45RO-CCR7+CD27+CD95- naive CD8+ T cells lacking CXCR3 (TNR3-). The source is a human donor in good health. Some clones in this sample may be carry-over from other donors' samples. The genes are TRBV5-1 and TRBJ1-1. CDR3 in amino acids: CASGSGGLTEAFF. Combining the CDR3 with reference TRBV5-1 and TRBJ1-1 gives the whole variable domain KAGVTQTPRYLIKTRGQQVTLSCSPISGHRSVSWYQQTPGQGLQFLFEYFSETQRNKGNFPGRFSGRQFSNSRSEMNVSTLELGDSALYLCASGSGGLTEAFFGQGTRLTVV.